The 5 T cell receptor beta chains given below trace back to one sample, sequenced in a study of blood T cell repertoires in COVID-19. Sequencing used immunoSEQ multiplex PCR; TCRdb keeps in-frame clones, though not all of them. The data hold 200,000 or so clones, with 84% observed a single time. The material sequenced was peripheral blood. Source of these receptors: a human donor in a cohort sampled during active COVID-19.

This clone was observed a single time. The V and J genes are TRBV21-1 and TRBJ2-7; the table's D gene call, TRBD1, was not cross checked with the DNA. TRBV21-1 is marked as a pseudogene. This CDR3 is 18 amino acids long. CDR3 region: CASSPYWGYRESSYEQYF. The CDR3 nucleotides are TGTGCCAGCAGCCCTTACTGGGGCTATCGCGAGAGCTCCTACGAGCAGTACTTC.

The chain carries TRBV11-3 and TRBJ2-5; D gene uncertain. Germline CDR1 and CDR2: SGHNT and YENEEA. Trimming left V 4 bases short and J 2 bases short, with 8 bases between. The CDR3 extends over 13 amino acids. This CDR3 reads CASSSQVQETQYF. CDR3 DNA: TGTGCCAGCAGCTCCCAGGTACAAGAGACCCAGTACTTC.

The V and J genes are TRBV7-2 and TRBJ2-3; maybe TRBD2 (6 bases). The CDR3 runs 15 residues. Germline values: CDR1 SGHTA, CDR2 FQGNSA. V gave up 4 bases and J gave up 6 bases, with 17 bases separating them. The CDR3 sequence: CASSSALGTRDTQYF. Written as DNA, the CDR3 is TGTGCCAGCAGCTCGGCGCTAGGGACTCGGGATACGCAGTATTTT.

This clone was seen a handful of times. The CDR3 here is CASSIGLVQFF. DNA of the CDR3: TGTGCCAGCAGCATTGGACTAGTACAGTTCTTC. The chain combines TRBV13 with TRBJ2-1; 7 nucleotides align to TRBD2. Looked up from germline, CDR1 is PRHDT and CDR2 is FYEKMQ (reference sequence). J gave up 13 bases and V 5 bases, and 5 bases lay outside the gene matches. The CDR3 has 11 amino acids.

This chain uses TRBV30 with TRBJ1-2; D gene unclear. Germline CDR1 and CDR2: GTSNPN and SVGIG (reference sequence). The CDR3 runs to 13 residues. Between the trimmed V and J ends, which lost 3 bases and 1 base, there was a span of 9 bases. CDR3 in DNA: TGTGCCTGGAGCCACACCCTTAACTATGGCTACACCTTC. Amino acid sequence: CAWSHTLNYGYTF.